The 25 T cell receptor beta chains presented below share a single source sample, sequenced in a study of T-cell reconstitution after alpha-beta-depleted transplantation in children. Using unique molecular identifiers, the investigators prepared the TCRbeta library. TCRdb independently ran MiXCR on the PCR reads; one entry per CDR3 protein. The repertoire holds some 220,000 distinct CDR3 sequences, with around 9.9% as singletons. The sample was PBMCs, taken before TCRalphabeta/CD19-depleted stem cell transplant. The receptors were sampled from a child under two years old with acute myeloid leukemia, due to receive a stem cell transplant.

The chain joins TRBV5-1 to TRBJ2-5; D call uncertain. V gave up 1 base and J gave up 4 bases, with 11 bases separating them. Per the germline V gene, CDR1 is SGHRS and CDR2 is YFSETQ. This CDR3 is built from 14 residues. CDR3 coding DNA: TGCGCCAGCAGCTTGAGCTCGGGCCCAGAGACCCAGTACTTC. Translated: CASSLSSGPETQYF.

This clonotype was seen ten or more times. The chain is built from TRBV20-1 and TRBJ2-7; D perhaps matches TRBD2 (6 bases). V lost 0 bases and J lost 9, with 27 bases in between. This CDR3 contains 17 residues. Germline V gene data show CDR1 as DFQATT and CDR2 as SNEGSKA (reference sequence). In DNA, the CDR3 is TGCAGTGCTAGAGATCCCCGCCCGGGGAGGACCCAAGCCCGGCAGTACTTC. Protein: CSARDPRPGRTQARQYF.

Ten or more counts support this clonotype. V gene TRBV3-1 combines with J gene TRBJ1-1; D remains unclear. Germline CDR1 is LGHDT and CDR2 is YNNKEL (reference sequence). The CDR3 sequence is 17 residues long. The V end lost 0 bases, the J end lost 0 bases, and 14 bases lay between the germline ends. The CDR3 sequence is CASSQDKQGGLNTEAFF. In nucleotides, the CDR3 is TGTGCCAGCAGCCAAGATAAACAAGGCGGTCTGAACACTGAAGCTTTCTTT.

Of note for this clonotype: The CDR3 ends on some other residue instead of the conserved phenylalanine or tryptophan, so this is likely a read error. Because the CDR3's place on the DNA is in doubt, the DNA is left out and the CDR3 is given as listed by TCRdb. The J gene is TRBJ2-1, the V gene TRBV19; the table's D call TRBD1 went unverified against the DNA. A total of 14 residues make up the CDR3, ends included. Germline CDR1 reads LNHDA; CDR2 reads SQIVND (reference sequence). The CDR3 here is CASSIYPAGTGGAT.

This clonotype was detected many times. The chain recombines TRBV10-3 with TRBJ2-2; 8 bases agree with TRBD1. CDR1 ENHRY and CDR2 SYGVKD come from the germline V gene. Losses at the gene ends were 4 bases for V and 2 bases for J; bases not matched to a gene: 3. This CDR3 comprises 15 residues. CDR3 DNA sequence: TGTGCCATCAGTGCCGGGACAGGCAACACCGGGGAGCTGTTTTTT. Amino acid sequence: CAISAGTGNTGELFF.

This clonotype was recorded many times. The CDR3 loop is CASSPHPADTQYF. DNA of the CDR3: TGTGCCAGCAGCCCACACCCCGCGGATACGCAGTATTTT. The chain is built from TRBV5-4 and TRBJ2-3; D is uncertain. CDR1 and CDR2 (germline): SGHNT, YYREEE (reference sequence). The CDR3 sequence is 13 residues long. The ends were cut back, 4 bases at V and 6 bases at J, with 12 bases in the middle.

The chain employs TRBV5-1 and TRBJ2-3; no firm D call. The V end was cut by 5 bases, the J end by 6 bases, with 7 bases between. Germline V gives CDR1 SGHRS, CDR2 YFSETQ. The CDR3 loop spans 11 amino acids. Here the CDR3 reads CASRYLDTQYF. CDR3 nucleotide sequence: TGCGCCAGCAGATACCTTGATACGCAGTATTTT.

At least ten counts were recorded for this clonotype. This chain's CDR3 is CASSTPSGSSYEQYF. The CDR3 DNA reads as TGTGCCAGCAGTACCCCGTCAGGGTCCTCCTACGAGCAGTACTTC. The V and J genes are TRBV12-3 or TRBV12-4 and TRBJ2-7, with D possibly matching TRBD1 (5 bases). Trimming stripped 5 bases from V and 0 bases from J, with 14 bases between. The CDR3 consists of 15 residues.

This clonotype was recorded many times. The chain joins TRBV10-3 to TRBJ2-1; 15 bases match TRBD2. Trimming removed 7 bases from V and 8 bases from J; junction bases left unmatched: 9. CDR1 and CDR2 (germline): ENHRY, SYGVKD. This CDR3 is built from 16 residues. CDR3 nucleotide sequence: TGTGCCATCATCGCGGGACTAGCGGGAGGTACTGATGAGCAGTTCTTC. It encodes CAIIAGLAGGTDEQFF.

This clonotype was detected many times. This chain uses TRBV20-1 with TRBJ2-3; TRBD2 aligns across 10 bases. CDR3 length: 16 amino acids. Trimming at V came to 2 bases and at J to 4 bases, leaving 9 bases not matched to a gene. Germline V gene lookup returns CDR1 DFQATT and CDR2 SNEGSKA (reference sequence). CDR3 region: CSARPPSGRAADTQYF. The CDR3 nucleotides are TGCAGTGCTAGACCGCCCAGCGGGAGGGCGGCAGATACGCAGTATTTT.

Turning to this clonotype: A much larger clone differs from this one at a single base, so this may be a read error. V and J are TRBV5-4 and TRBJ1-1; D gene ambiguous. This CDR3 has 13 residues. The germline V gene has CDR1 SGHNT and CDR2 YYREEE (reference sequence). V was pared by 6 bases and J by 1 base, with 10 bases between. CDR3 region: CASTFRGNTEAFF. CDR3 bases: TGTGCCAGCACCTTTCGGGGGAACACTGAAGCTTTCTTT.

Points on this clonotype: The junction shows a germline mismatch at one end, possibly a read error. The rearrangement uses TRBV2 and TRBJ2-5; either TRBD1 or TRBD2 may supply D (6 bases each). CDR1 and CDR2 (germline): SNHLY, FYNNEI. The CDR3 runs to 14 residues. For the CDR3, the DNA is TGTGGCAGCAGGGGACTGGTGTACCAAGAGACCCAGTACTTC. This sequence encodes CGSRGLVYQETQYF.

This clonotype was seen only a few times. The J gene is TRBJ2-7, the V gene TRBV5-1, with D maybe TRBD2 (6 bases). V was clipped by 3 bases and J by 0 bases, with 13 bases between them. The CDR3 is 15 residues long. From germline, CDR1 is SGHRS and CDR2 YFSETQ. CDR3 DNA sequence: TGCGCCAGCAGCTCGGGAGCAAGTTCCTCCTACGAGCAGTACTTC. It encodes CASSSGASSSYEQYF.

This clonotype was recorded many times. The V gene is TRBV30, the J gene TRBJ1-2; 7 bases fit TRBD1. Germline loops: CDR1 GTSNPN, CDR2 SVGIG (reference sequence). CDR3 size: 15 residues. With V trimmed by 5 bases and J by 7 bases, 16 bases remained unmatched. CDR3 protein: CAWEDSTGSVAGYTF. CDR3 sequence (DNA): TGTGCCTGGGAAGATTCGACAGGGTCCGTCGCTGGCTACACCTTC.

This clonotype has a count of ten or more. This chain connects TRBV12-3 or TRBV12-4 to TRBJ1-2, with a weak D call TRBD1 (5 bases). V was shortened by 6 bases and J by 4 bases, with 9 bases between the two germline ends. CDR3 length equals 12 residues. CDR3 protein: CASSGQGYGYTF. CDR3 nucleotides: TGTGCCAGCAGCGGCCAGGGCTATGGCTACACCTTC.

This clonotype was observed many times. This chain connects TRBV6-1 to TRBJ2-6, with TRBD1 matching 11 bases. Trimming at V came to 10 bases and at J to 3 bases, leaving 5 bases not matched to a gene. CDR3 length equals 15 residues. The germline V gene has CDR1 MNHNS and CDR2 SASEGT. CDR3 loop: CAIRTGGVGANVLTF. Here the CDR3 DNA reads TGTGCCATCAGGACAGGGGGCGTTGGGGCCAACGTCCTGACTTTC.

The J gene is TRBJ2-3, the V gene TRBV20-1; D remains ambiguous. This CDR3 is built from 13 residues. Germline-derived CDR1 and CDR2 are DFQATT and SNEGSKA (reference sequence). The V end lost 5 bases, the J end lost 1 base, and 10 bases lay between the germline ends. The CDR3 reads CSAAVERTDTQYF. CDR3 DNA: TGCAGTGCTGCCGTGGAACGCACAGATACGCAGTATTTT.

This clonotype was picked up many times. The V and J genes are TRBV25-1 and TRBJ2-3; 13 bases are a match to TRBD2. Looked up from germline, CDR1 is MGHDK and CDR2 is SYGVNS. The trim removed 4 bases at V and 4 bases at J, leaving 2 bases unmatched. The CDR3 length is 15 residues. CDR3 nucleotide sequence: TGTGCCAGCAGTGGGACTAGCGGGAGCCCAGATACGCAGTATTTT. Amino acids: CASSGTSGSPDTQYF.

This clonotype was picked up many times. This chain connects TRBV12-3 or TRBV12-4 to TRBJ1-5, with D hard to call. Trimming took off 5 bases at V and 4 bases at J, with 15 bases between the two ends. CDR3 size: 15 residues. Here the CDR3 reads CASSPSHGVNQPQHF. The CDR3 DNA follows: TGTGCCAGCAGTCCCTCCCATGGGGTGAATCAGCCCCAGCATTTT.

This clonotype was seen at least ten times. This chain joins TRBV5-1 and TRBJ2-7; TRBD2 matches 11 bases. The junction had 10 bases not matched to a gene; V was cut back by 5 bases and J by 6 bases. The CDR3 covers 15 residues. Germline CDR1 reads SGHRS; CDR2 reads YFSETQ. The CDR3 nucleotides read TGCGCCAGCAGTTTACTAGCGGGAGCTCTCGTCGAGCAGTACTTC. Residues: CASSLLAGALVEQYF.

This clonotype was seen many times. The CDR3 DNA reads as TGTGCCAGCAGTCCCCCACTGTATAGCAATCAGCCCCAGCATTTT. This sequence encodes CASSPPLYSNQPQHF. V usage is TRBV28 and J usage is TRBJ1-5; D is unclear. There are 15 residues in the CDR3. CDR1 is MDHEN and CDR2 is SYDVKM in the germline V gene. Trimming took 5 bases from V and 0 from J, leaving 11 bases between them.

The chain couples TRBV5-6 to TRBJ1-4, with D unresolved. Germline loops: CDR1 SGHDT, CDR2 YYEEEE. The V gene lost 2 bases and the J gene lost 3 bases, with 11 bases spanning the gap. This CDR3 contains 15 residues. The CDR3 protein is CASSLRADANEKLFF. CDR3 nucleotide sequence: TGTGCCAGCAGCTTAAGAGCCGACGCTAATGAAAAACTGTTTTTT.

This clonotype has ten or more counts. The chain combines TRBV28 with TRBJ2-1; 15 bases are shared with TRBD2. The germline V gene encodes CDR1 MDHEN and CDR2 SYDVKM. V lost 4 bases to trimming and J lost 9 bases; unmatched junction nucleotides: 7. There are 16 residues in the CDR3. The CDR3 here is CASSSRTSGRVPEQFF. CDR3 in DNA: TGTGCCAGCAGTTCGCGGACTAGCGGGAGGGTTCCTGAGCAGTTCTTC.

This clonotype was seen at least ten times. V is TRBV5-1 and J is TRBJ2-3; D may be TRBD1 (5 bases). Looked up from germline, CDR1 is SGHRS and CDR2 is YFSETQ. The CDR3 totals 16 residues. Between the trimmed V and J ends, which lost 0 bases and 0 bases, there was a span of 11 bases. The CDR3 protein is CASSLAAGPSTDTQYF. The CDR3 DNA sequence: TGCGCCAGCAGCTTGGCTGCAGGGCCTAGCACAGATACGCAGTATTTT.

This clonotype was seen ten or more times. The rearrangement uses TRBV7-9 and TRBJ1-3, with D hard to call. Germline lookup yields CDR1 SEHNR and CDR2 FQNEAQ (reference sequence). There are 12 residues in the CDR3. Trimming stripped 10 bases from V and 2 bases from J, with 9 bases between. The CDR3 bases are TGTGCCACCCCGAAACCTGGAAACACCATATATTTT. Translated: CATPKPGNTIYF.